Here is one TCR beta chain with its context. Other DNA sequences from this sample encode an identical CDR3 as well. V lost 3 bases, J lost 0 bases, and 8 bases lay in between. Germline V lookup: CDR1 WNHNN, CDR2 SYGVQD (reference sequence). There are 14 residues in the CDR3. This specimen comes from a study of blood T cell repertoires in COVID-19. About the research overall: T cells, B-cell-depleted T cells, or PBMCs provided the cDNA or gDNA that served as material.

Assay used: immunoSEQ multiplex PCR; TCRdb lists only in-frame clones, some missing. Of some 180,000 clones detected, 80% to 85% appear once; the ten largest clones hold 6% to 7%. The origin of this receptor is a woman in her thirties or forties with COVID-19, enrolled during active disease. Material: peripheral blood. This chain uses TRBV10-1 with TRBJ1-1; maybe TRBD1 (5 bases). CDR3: CASSDPGLNTEAFF. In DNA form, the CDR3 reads TGCGCCAGCAGTGACCCAGGGTTGAACACTGAAGCTTTCTTT.